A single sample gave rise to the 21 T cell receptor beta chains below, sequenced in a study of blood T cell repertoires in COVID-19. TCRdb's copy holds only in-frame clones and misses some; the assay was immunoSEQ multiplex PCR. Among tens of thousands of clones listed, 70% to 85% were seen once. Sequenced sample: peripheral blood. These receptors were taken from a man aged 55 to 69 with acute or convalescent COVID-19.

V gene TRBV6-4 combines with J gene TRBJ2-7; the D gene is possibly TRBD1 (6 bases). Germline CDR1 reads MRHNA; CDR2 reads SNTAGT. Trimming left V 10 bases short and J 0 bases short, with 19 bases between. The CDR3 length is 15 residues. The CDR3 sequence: CATSMNQGGSYEQYF. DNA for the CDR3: TGTGCCACCTCTATGAACCAAGGGGGCTCCTACGAGCAGTACTTC.

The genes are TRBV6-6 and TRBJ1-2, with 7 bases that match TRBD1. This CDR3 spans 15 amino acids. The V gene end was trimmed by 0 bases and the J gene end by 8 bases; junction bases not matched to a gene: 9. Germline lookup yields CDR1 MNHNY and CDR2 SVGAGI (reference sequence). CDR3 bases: TGTGCCAGCAGTTACTCGACAGGGCCCGCGGGGGGCTACACCTTC. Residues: CASSYSTGPAGGYTF.

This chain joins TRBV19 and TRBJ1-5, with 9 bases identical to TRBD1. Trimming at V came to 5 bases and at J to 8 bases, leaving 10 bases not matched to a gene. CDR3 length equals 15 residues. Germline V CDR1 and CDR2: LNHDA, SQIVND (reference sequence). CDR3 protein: CASSEDRGRWKPQHF. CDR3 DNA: TGTGCCAGTAGTGAAGACAGGGGGAGGTGGAAGCCCCAGCATTTT.

The CDR3 protein is CASSDRQGKINEQFF. Written as DNA, the CDR3 is TGTGCCAGCAGCGATCGACAGGGGAAGATAAATGAGCAGTTCTTC. The V gene is TRBV11-2, the J gene TRBJ2-1; 8 nucleotides match TRBD1. This CDR3 is built from 15 residues. Germline-derived CDR1 and CDR2 are SGHAT and FQNNGV. With 5 bases clipped from V and 7 bases from J, the junction kept 10 bases outside the gene matches.

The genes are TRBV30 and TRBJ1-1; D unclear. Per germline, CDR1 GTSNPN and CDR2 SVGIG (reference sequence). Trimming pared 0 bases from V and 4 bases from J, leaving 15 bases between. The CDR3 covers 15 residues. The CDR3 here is CAWSVLNGRTTEAFF. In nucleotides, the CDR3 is TGTGCCTGGAGTGTACTAAATGGGAGGACCACTGAAGCTTTCTTT. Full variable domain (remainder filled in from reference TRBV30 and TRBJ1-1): SQTIHQWPATLVQPVGSPLSLECTVEGTSNPNLYWYRQAAGRGLQLLFYSVGIGQISSEVPQNLSASRPQDRQFILSSKKLLLSDSGFYLCAWSVLNGRTTEAFFGQGTRLTVV.

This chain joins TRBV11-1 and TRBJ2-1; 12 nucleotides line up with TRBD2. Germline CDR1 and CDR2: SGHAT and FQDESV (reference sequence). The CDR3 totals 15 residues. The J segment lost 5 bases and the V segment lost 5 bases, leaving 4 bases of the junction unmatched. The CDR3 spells CASSPSGGANNEQFF. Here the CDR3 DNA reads TGTGCCAGCAGCCCTAGCGGGGGGGCGAACAATGAGCAGTTCTTC.

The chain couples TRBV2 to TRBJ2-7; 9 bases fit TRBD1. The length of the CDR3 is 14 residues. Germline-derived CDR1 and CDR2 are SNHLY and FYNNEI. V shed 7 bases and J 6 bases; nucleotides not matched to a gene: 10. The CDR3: CASIREQGASEQYF. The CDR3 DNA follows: TGTGCCAGCATAAGGGAACAGGGGGCGTCCGAGCAGTACTTC.

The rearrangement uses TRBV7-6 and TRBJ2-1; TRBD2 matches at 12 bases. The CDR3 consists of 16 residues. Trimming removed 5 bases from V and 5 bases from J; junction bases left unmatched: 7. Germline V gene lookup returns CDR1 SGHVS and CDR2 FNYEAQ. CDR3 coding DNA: TGTGCCAGCAGCACAGCCCTAGCGGGGGGGCACAATGAGCAGTTCTTC. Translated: CASSTALAGGHNEQFF.

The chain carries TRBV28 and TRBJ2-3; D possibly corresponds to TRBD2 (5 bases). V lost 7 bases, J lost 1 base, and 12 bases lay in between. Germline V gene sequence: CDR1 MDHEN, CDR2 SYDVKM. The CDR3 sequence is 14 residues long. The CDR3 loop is CASKKGGRTDTQYF. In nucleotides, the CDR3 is TGTGCCAGCAAGAAGGGCGGGCGCACAGATACGCAGTATTTT.

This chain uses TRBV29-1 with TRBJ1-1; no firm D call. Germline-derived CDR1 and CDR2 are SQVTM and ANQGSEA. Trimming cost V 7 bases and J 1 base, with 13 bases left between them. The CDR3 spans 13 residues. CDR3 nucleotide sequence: TGCAGCGCAAGAGATCCACCGAACACTGAAGCTTTCTTT. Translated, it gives CSARDPPNTEAFF.

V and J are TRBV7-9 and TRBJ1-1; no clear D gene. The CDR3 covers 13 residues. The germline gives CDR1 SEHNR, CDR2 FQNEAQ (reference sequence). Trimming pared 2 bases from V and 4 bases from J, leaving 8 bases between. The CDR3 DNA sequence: TGTGCCAGCAGCTTAAGCGGTCTCACTGAAGCTTTCTTT. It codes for CASSLSGLTEAFF.

CDR3 sequence: CASSKTQGAPGNQPQHF. CDR3 sequence (DNA): TGTGCCAGCAGCAAAACACAGGGGGCGCCGGGCAATCAGCCCCAGCATTTT. The chain joins TRBV21-1 to TRBJ1-5; TRBD1 is taken as the D call from the table, unchecked against the DNA. TRBV21-1 is annotated as a pseudogene. The length of the CDR3 is 17 residues.

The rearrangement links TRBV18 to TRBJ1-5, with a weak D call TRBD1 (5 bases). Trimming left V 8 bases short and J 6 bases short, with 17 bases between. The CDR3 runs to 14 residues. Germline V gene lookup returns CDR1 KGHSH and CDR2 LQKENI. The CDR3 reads CASDRDGGSQPQHF. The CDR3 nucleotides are TGTGCCAGCGACCGGGACGGAGGGAGTCAGCCCCAGCATTTT.

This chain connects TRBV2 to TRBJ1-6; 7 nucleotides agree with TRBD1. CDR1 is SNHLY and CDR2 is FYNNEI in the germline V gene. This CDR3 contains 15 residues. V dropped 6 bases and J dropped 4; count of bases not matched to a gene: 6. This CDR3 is CASSGGQIYNSPLHF. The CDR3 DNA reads TGTGCCAGCAGCGGGGGACAGATATATAATTCACCCCTCCACTTT.

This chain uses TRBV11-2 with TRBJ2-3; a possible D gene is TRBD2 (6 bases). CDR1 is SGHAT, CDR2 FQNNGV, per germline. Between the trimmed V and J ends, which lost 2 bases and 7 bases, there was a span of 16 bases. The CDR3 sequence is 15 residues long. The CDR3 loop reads CASSLTRGGPYTQYF. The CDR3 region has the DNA TGTGCCAGCAGCTTAACCCGGGGAGGACCCTATACGCAGTATTTT.

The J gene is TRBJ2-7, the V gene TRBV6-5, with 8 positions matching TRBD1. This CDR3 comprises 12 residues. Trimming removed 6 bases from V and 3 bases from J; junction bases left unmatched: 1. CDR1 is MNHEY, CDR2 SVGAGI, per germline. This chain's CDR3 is CASRTGDYEQYF. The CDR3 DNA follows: TGTGCCAGCAGGACAGGGGACTACGAGCAGTACTTC.

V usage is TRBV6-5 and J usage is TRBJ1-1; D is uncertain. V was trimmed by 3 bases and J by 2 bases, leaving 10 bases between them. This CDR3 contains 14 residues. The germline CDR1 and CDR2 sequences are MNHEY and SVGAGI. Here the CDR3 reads CASSYQTFNTEAFF. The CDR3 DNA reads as TGTGCCAGCAGTTATCAGACATTTAACACTGAAGCTTTCTTT.

In DNA form, the CDR3 reads TGCGCCAGCAGCCGATCGGGACTTTTCAATGAGCAGTTCTTC. Amino acid sequence: CASSRSGLFNEQFF. The V gene is TRBV4-1, the J gene TRBJ2-1, with D maybe TRBD2 (6 bases). CDR3 length: 14 amino acids. The germline CDR1 and CDR2 sequences are MGHRA and YSYEKL. V lost 4 bases, J lost 6 bases, and 13 bases lay in between.

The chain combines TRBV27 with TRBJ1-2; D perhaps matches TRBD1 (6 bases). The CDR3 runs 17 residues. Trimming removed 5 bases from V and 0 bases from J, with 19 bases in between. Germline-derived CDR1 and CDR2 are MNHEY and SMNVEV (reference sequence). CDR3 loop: CASSPLPPGHPNYGYTF. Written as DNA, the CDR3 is TGTGCCAGCAGTCCTCTCCCACCGGGACACCCTAACTATGGCTACACCTTC.

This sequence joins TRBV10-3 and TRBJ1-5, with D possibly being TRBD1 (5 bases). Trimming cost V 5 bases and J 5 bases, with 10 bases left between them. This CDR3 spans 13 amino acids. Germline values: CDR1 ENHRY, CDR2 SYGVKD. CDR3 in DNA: TGTGCCATCAGTTCCAGGGAGGATCAGCCCCAGCATTTT. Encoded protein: CAISSREDQPQHF.

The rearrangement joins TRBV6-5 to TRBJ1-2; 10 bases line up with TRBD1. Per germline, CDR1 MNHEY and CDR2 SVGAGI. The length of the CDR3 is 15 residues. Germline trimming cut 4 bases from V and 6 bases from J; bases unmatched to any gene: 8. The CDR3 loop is CASSLRDRGRNGYTF. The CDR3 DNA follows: TGTGCCAGCAGTTTAAGGGACAGGGGACGGAATGGCTACACCTTC.